Listed below are T cell receptor beta chains from one sample, sequenced in a study of blood T cell repertoires in COVID-19. Repertoires were generated with immunoSEQ multiplex PCR, while TCRdb's copy carries only in-frame clones and drops some. The table includes around 180,000 clones, about nine tenths detected once. Source material: peripheral blood. All receptors derive from a woman aged 30 to 39 with acute or convalescent COVID-19. The CDR3 runs from the conserved cysteine through the conserved F or W. Each record gives: J gene, clone size, V gene, D gene, CDR3 DNA, CDR3 protein. The D gene is left open where the match is weak. Size is omitted from some rows. Given values are once, few, many or a class for expanded clones.

j_gene: TRBJ1-1
abundance: -
v_gene: TRBV2
d_gene: TRBD1
CDR3nt: TGTGCCAGCAGTGAAGTCCGACAGGGTGGGGCTTTCTTT
CDR3aa: CASSEVRQGGAFF

j_gene: TRBJ2-2
abundance: few
v_gene: TRBV24-1
d_gene: TRBD1
CDR3nt: TGTGCCACGACAGGGTCGAACACCGGGGAGCTGTTTTTT
CDR3aa: CATTGSNTGELFF

j_gene: TRBJ2-3
abundance: -
v_gene: TRBV5-1
d_gene: -
CDR3nt: TGCGCCAGCAGCTTGTCGAAGCCCGACACAGATACGCAGTATTTT
CDR3aa: CASSLSKPDTDTQYF

j_gene: TRBJ2-3
abundance: -
v_gene: TRBV9
d_gene: -
CDR3nt: TGTGCCAGCAGCGTAGTTCCGGGAAGTGATACGCAGTATTTT
CDR3aa: CASSVVPGSDTQYF

j_gene: TRBJ2-3
abundance: -
v_gene: TRBV5-1
d_gene: TRBD1
CDR3nt: TGCGCCAGCAGCTACGGACAGGACACAGATACGCAGTATTTT
CDR3aa: CASSYGQDTDTQYF

j_gene: TRBJ2-1
abundance: -
v_gene: TRBV2
d_gene: TRBD2
CDR3nt: TGTGCCGGACCCCTAGCGGGAGGGGGTAATTACAATGAGCAGTTCTTC
CDR3aa: CAGPLAGGGNYNEQFF

j_gene: TRBJ2-2
abundance: -
v_gene: TRBV7-9
d_gene: TRBD2
CDR3nt: TGTGCCAGCACCAAACCGGGACTAGCGGGAGTTGGGGAGCTGTTTTTT
CDR3aa: CASTKPGLAGVGELFF

j_gene: TRBJ2-3
abundance: -
v_gene: TRBV19
d_gene: -
CDR3nt: TGTGCCAGCAGCTTGTTAGAAAGGGGTACGCAGTATTTT
CDR3aa: CASSLLERGTQYF

j_gene: TRBJ2-7
abundance: -
v_gene: TRBV4-1
d_gene: TRBD1
CDR3nt: TGCGCCAGCAGCTCCCTGGGGGGACAGGGGTCCTACGAGCAGTACTTC
CDR3aa: CASSSLGGQGSYEQYF

j_gene: TRBJ2-2
abundance: -
v_gene: TRBV3-1/TRBV3-2
d_gene: TRBD2
CDR3nt: TGTGCCAGCAGGCCGCAACTAGCGGCCACCGGGGAGCTGTTTTTT
CDR3aa: CASRPQLAATGELFF

j_gene: TRBJ2-7
abundance: -
v_gene: TRBV27
d_gene: TRBD1
CDR3nt: TGTGCCAGCAGTTTCAGGGGGTCTGGCGAGCAGTACTTC
CDR3aa: CASSFRGSGEQYF

j_gene: TRBJ2-5
abundance: once
v_gene: TRBV5-1
d_gene: -
CDR3nt: TGCGCCAGCAGCTTAGAGGCGGGTTGGCAGGAGACCCAGTACTTC
CDR3aa: CASSLEAGWQETQYF

j_gene: TRBJ1-6
abundance: -
v_gene: TRBV5-8
d_gene: -
CDR3nt: TGTGCCAGCAAAATCCCGGGAAAAACTAATTCACCCCTCCACTTT
CDR3aa: CASKIPGKTNSPLHF

j_gene: TRBJ2-5
abundance: -
v_gene: TRBV2
d_gene: -
CDR3nt: TGTGCCAGCAGCCTCCCAGGCGCAGGGGAGCAGACCCAGTACTTC
CDR3aa: CASSLPGAGEQTQYF

j_gene: TRBJ1-5
abundance: -
v_gene: TRBV12-3/TRBV12-4
d_gene: -
CDR3nt: TGTGCCACCGGAGAAGGCAATCAGCCCCAGCATTTT
CDR3aa: CATGEGNQPQHF

j_gene: TRBJ2-7
abundance: -
v_gene: TRBV7-2
d_gene: TRBD2
CDR3nt: TGTGCCAGCAGCTTAAAAGCGGGAGGGCCGGGGGAGCAGTACTTC
CDR3aa: CASSLKAGGPGEQYF

j_gene: TRBJ2-2
abundance: -
v_gene: TRBV5-1
d_gene: -
CDR3nt: TGCGCCAGCAGCTTGTTGCCGGGCGGGGAGCTGTTTTTT
CDR3aa: CASSLLPGGELFF

j_gene: TRBJ1-1
abundance: -
v_gene: TRBV5-4
d_gene: -
CDR3nt: TGTGCCAGCAGCTTGAACAATTTTAACACTGAAGCTTTCTTT
CDR3aa: CASSLNNFNTEAFF

j_gene: TRBJ1-2
abundance: -
v_gene: TRBV9
d_gene: -
CDR3nt: TGTGCCAGCAGCGTAAGCGGTGCTAACTATGGCTACACCTTC
CDR3aa: CASSVSGANYGYTF

j_gene: TRBJ1-1
abundance: -
v_gene: TRBV7-6
d_gene: -
CDR3nt: TGTGCCAGCAGCTTAGCGGAGGGGCTTACTGAAGCTTTCTTT
CDR3aa: CASSLAEGLTEAFF

j_gene: TRBJ2-6
abundance: once
v_gene: TRBV7-2
d_gene: -
CDR3nt: TGTGCCAGCAGCTTGAGTTCTGGGGCCAACGTCCTGACTTTC
CDR3aa: CASSLSSGANVLTF

j_gene: TRBJ2-5
abundance: -
v_gene: TRBV11-2
d_gene: -
CDR3nt: TGTGCCAGCAGCTTACGAGAGACCCAGTACTTC
CDR3aa: CASSLRETQYF

j_gene: TRBJ1-2
abundance: -
v_gene: TRBV6-5
d_gene: TRBD1
CDR3nt: TGTGCCAGCACGGGACAGGTGGTATCAGGCTACACCTTC
CDR3aa: CASTGQVVSGYTF

j_gene: TRBJ1-5
abundance: -
v_gene: TRBV21-1
d_gene: -
CDR3nt: TGTGCCAGCAGCACGCGTTATAATCAGCCCCAGCATTTT
CDR3aa: CASSTRYNQPQHF

j_gene: TRBJ1-3
abundance: -
v_gene: TRBV6-5
d_gene: -
CDR3nt: TGTGCCAGCAGTTACTCGGAGGCTGGAAACACCATATATTTT
CDR3aa: CASSYSEAGNTIYF

j_gene: TRBJ2-5
abundance: -
v_gene: TRBV5-1
d_gene: -
CDR3nt: TGCGCCAGCAGCCGGGGACTTTTCCAAGAGACCCAGTACTTC
CDR3aa: CASSRGLFQETQYF

j_gene: TRBJ1-5
abundance: -
v_gene: TRBV30
d_gene: -
CDR3nt: TGTGCCTGGGGGGCACGAAGCAATCAGCCCCAGCATTTT
CDR3aa: CAWGARSNQPQHF

j_gene: TRBJ1-4
abundance: -
v_gene: TRBV7-9
d_gene: -
CDR3nt: TGTGCCAGCAGCCGGGGGGTATTTTTAGATGAAAAACTGTTTTTT
CDR3aa: CASSRGVFLDEKLFF

j_gene: TRBJ1-6
abundance: once
v_gene: TRBV6-5
d_gene: -
CDR3nt: TGTGCCAGCAGGGATTTGACGGGGAATAATTCACCCCTCCACTTT
CDR3aa: CASRDLTGNNSPLHF

j_gene: TRBJ2-7
abundance: -
v_gene: TRBV21-1
d_gene: -
CDR3nt: TGTGCCAGCAGCAAGACTATAGAGCGGATCGACGAGCAGTACTTC
CDR3aa: CASSKTIERIDEQYF

j_gene: TRBJ1-4
abundance: -
v_gene: TRBV6-5
d_gene: -
CDR3nt: TGTGCCAGCCGCTCCGGTATCCCTGAAAAACTGTTTTTT
CDR3aa: CASRSGIPEKLFF

j_gene: TRBJ1-3
abundance: -
v_gene: TRBV5-1
d_gene: -
CDR3nt: TGCGCCAGCAGCTTGGATGGGCTCTCTGGAAACACCATATATTTT
CDR3aa: CASSLDGLSGNTIYF

j_gene: TRBJ2-3
abundance: -
v_gene: TRBV30
d_gene: TRBD2
CDR3nt: TGTGCCTGGGATGGACTAGCGGGAGGTATGCAGTATTTT
CDR3aa: CAWDGLAGGMQYF

j_gene: TRBJ1-5
abundance: -
v_gene: TRBV6-2/TRBV6-3
d_gene: -
CDR3nt: TGTGCCAGCAGTTACCCAGCTAGCGGCAATCAGCCCCAGCATTTT
CDR3aa: CASSYPASGNQPQHF

j_gene: TRBJ2-3
abundance: -
v_gene: TRBV6-6
d_gene: -
CDR3nt: TGTGCCAGCAGTTTGGAGGATACGCAGTATTTT
CDR3aa: CASSLEDTQYF

j_gene: TRBJ1-5
abundance: -
v_gene: TRBV6-6
d_gene: -
CDR3nt: TGTGCCAGCAGTTACTCGGAGCAGCCCCAGCATTTT
CDR3aa: CASSYSEQPQHF

j_gene: TRBJ1-1
abundance: -
v_gene: TRBV6-5
d_gene: -
CDR3nt: TGTGCCAGCAGTTATCCCAGGGCTTTCTTT
CDR3aa: CASSYPRAFF

j_gene: TRBJ2-1
abundance: once
v_gene: TRBV7-9
d_gene: -
CDR3nt: TGTGCCAGCAGCTTGGGGGGTGAGCAGTTCTTC
CDR3aa: CASSLGGEQFF

j_gene: TRBJ1-2
abundance: -
v_gene: TRBV6-5
d_gene: -
CDR3nt: TGTGCCAGCAGTCCCGGTAACTATGGCTACACCTTC
CDR3aa: CASSPGNYGYTF

j_gene: TRBJ1-1
abundance: -
v_gene: TRBV5-1
d_gene: -
CDR3nt: TGCGCCAGCAGATGGGGCGGGGTGAACACTGAAGCTTTCTTT
CDR3aa: CASRWGGVNTEAFF

j_gene: TRBJ2-1
abundance: -
v_gene: TRBV13
d_gene: TRBD1
CDR3nt: TGTGCCAGCAGCTCACAACAGGGGAGCTCCTACAATGAGCAGTTCTTC
CDR3aa: CASSSQQGSSYNEQFF

j_gene: TRBJ2-3
abundance: -
v_gene: TRBV3-1/TRBV3-2
d_gene: TRBD1
CDR3nt: TGTGCCAGCAGCCGCAGGACAGGGGGCTCAGATACGCAGTATTTT
CDR3aa: CASSRRTGGSDTQYF

j_gene: TRBJ2-5
abundance: -
v_gene: TRBV7-9
d_gene: -
CDR3nt: TGTGCCAGCAGCGCTAGACAGGGAGGGACCCAGTACTTC
CDR3aa: CASSARQGGTQYF

j_gene: TRBJ1-4
abundance: -
v_gene: TRBV28
d_gene: -
CDR3nt: TGTGCCAGCAGTTCCCCGGGAAGGTCAACTAATGAAAAACTGTTTTTT
CDR3aa: CASSSPGRSTNEKLFF

j_gene: TRBJ2-7
abundance: -
v_gene: TRBV11-2
d_gene: TRBD1
CDR3nt: TGTGCCAGCAGCACTTACAAACAGGGGAACTACGAGCAGTACTTC
CDR3aa: CASSTYKQGNYEQYF

j_gene: TRBJ2-7
abundance: once
v_gene: TRBV27
d_gene: -
CDR3nt: TGTGCCAGCAGTTTATCCGGTGACTCCCCCTACGAGCAGTACTTC
CDR3aa: CASSLSGDSPYEQYF

j_gene: TRBJ2-7
abundance: -
v_gene: TRBV11-2
d_gene: TRBD2
CDR3nt: TGTGCCAGCAGCTTAGGACCTGCGGGAGTCTACGAGCAGTACTTC
CDR3aa: CASSLGPAGVYEQYF

j_gene: TRBJ1-2
abundance: -
v_gene: TRBV5-4
d_gene: -
CDR3nt: TGTGCCAGCACCCGCGGAACTAACTATGGCTACACCTTC
CDR3aa: CASTRGTNYGYTF

j_gene: TRBJ2-2
abundance: -
v_gene: TRBV4-1
d_gene: -
CDR3nt: TGCGCCAGCCGTAGCGGTAACGCGAACACCGGGGAGCTGTTTTTT
CDR3aa: CASRSGNANTGELFF

j_gene: TRBJ2-1
abundance: -
v_gene: TRBV12-3/TRBV12-4
d_gene: -
CDR3nt: TGTGCCAGCAATGACAGATACAATGAGCAGTTCTTC
CDR3aa: CASNDRYNEQFF